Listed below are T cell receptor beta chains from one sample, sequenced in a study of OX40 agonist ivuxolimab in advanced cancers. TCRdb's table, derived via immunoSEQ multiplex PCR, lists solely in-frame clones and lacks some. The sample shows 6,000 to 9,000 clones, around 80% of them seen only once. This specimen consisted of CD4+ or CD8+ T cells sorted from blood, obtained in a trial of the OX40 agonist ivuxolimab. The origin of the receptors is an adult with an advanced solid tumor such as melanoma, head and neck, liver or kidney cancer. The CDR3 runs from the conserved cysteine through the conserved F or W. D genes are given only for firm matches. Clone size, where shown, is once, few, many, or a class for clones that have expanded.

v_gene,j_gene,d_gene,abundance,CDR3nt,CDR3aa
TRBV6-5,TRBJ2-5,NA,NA,TGTGCCAGCAGTTACGGAATCGGGGAGACCCAGTACTTC,CASSYGIGETQYF
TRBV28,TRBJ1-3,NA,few,TGTGCCAGCAGTGCCTATCAGGGTGTGGGTGGAAACACCATATATTTT,CASSAYQGVGGNTIYF
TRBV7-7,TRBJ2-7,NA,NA,TGTGCTAGCAGCTTAGCCCGCAGGCAGCTATACGAGCAGTACTTC,CASSLARRQLYEQYF
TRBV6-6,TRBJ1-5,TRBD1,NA,TGTGCCAGCAGCTCAGGGGGCAGAAGACCCCAGCATTTT,CASSSGGRRPQHF
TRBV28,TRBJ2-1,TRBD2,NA,TGTGCCAGCAGCAAACCGGGACTAGCGGGGATGAGGCAGTTCTTC,CASSKPGLAGMRQFF
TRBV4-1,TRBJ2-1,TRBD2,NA,TGCGCCAGCAGCCAGCTAGCGGGGGAGTACAATGAGCAGTTCTTC,CASSQLAGEYNEQFF
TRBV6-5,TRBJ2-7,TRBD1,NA,TGTGCCAGCAGCCGTTCTGTGGGACAGGGAGTTGAGCAGTACTTC,CASSRSVGQGVEQYF
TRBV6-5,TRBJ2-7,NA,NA,TGTGCCGGGATTAGCGGCTACGAGCAGTACTTC,CAGISGYEQYF
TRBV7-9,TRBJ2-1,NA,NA,TGTGCCAGCAGCTACCCTAGCTATCCTGGCAATGAGCAGTTCTTC,CASSYPSYPGNEQFF
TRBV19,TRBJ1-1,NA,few,TGTGCCAGTATATGGGGTACTGAAGCTTTCTTT,CASIWGTEAFF
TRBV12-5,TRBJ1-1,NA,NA,TGTGCTAGTGGTTTGGGAAACACTGAAGCTTTCTTT,CASGLGNTEAFF
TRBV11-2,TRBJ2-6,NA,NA,TGTGCCAGCAGCAAAAATGTCAAGCAACAAAGTCGGGCCAACGTCCTGACTTTC,CASSKNVKQQSRANVLTF
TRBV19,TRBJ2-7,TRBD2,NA,TGTGCCAGTAGTATCGGTACGGGAGGAAATTACGAGCAGTACTTC,CASSIGTGGNYEQYF
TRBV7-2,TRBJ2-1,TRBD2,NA,TGTGCCAGCAGCTTAGGACTAGCTCCCAATGAGCAGTTCTTC,CASSLGLAPNEQFF
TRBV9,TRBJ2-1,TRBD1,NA,TGTGCCAGCAGCGTAGGGGGGACAGGGGCTTATAATGAGCAGTTCTTC,CASSVGGTGAYNEQFF
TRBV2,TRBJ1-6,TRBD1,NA,TGTGCCAGCATTCTCGAGGACAGGGGGCATTCACCCCTCCACTTT,CASILEDRGHSPLHF
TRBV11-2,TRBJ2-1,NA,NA,TGTGCCAGCAGCCCCCTAGGGCAGGGCTCCTACAATGAGCAGTTCTTC,CASSPLGQGSYNEQFF
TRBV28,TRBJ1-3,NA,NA,TGTGCCAGCAGTCGATTTGGAAACACCATATATTTT,CASSRFGNTIYF
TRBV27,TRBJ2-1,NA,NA,TGTGCCAGCGGGTACAATGAGCAGTTCTTC,CASGYNEQFF
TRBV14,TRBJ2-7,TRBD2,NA,TGTGCCAGCAGCCAAGGACTAGCGGGAACTTGGGAGCAGTACTTC,CASSQGLAGTWEQYF
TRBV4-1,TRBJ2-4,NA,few,TGCGCCAGCAGCCCCCGTAATTTGGCCAAAAACATTCAGTACTTC,CASSPRNLAKNIQYF
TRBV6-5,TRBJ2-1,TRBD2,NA,TGTGCCAGTAAGCTCGGGACTAGTCGAGATGAGCAGTTCTTC,CASKLGTSRDEQFF
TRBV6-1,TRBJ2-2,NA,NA,TGTGCCAGCAGTGAGGTCCTAAGACCCGGGGAGCTGTTTTTT,CASSEVLRPGELFF
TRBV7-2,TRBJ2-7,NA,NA,TGTGCCAGCAGCTTAGACCCGGCGAACGAGCAGTACTTC,CASSLDPANEQYF
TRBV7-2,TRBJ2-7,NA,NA,TGTGCCAGCAGCGTATCCTACGAGCAGTACTTC,CASSVSYEQYF
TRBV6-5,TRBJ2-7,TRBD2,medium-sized,TGTGCCAGTGGGACTAGCGGGAACCTCTACGAGCAGTACTTC,CASGTSGNLYEQYF
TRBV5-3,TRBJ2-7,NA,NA,TGTGCCAGCAGCTTGGAACAGGCTTCCTACGAGCAGTACTTC,CASSLEQASYEQYF
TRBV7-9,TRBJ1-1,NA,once,TGTGCCAGCAGCTATTTGGGGGCGCGAGACACTGAAGCTTTCTTT,CASSYLGARDTEAFF
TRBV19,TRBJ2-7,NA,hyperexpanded,TGTGCCAGTACCCAGGGGTCGGACTACGAGCAGTACTTC,CASTQGSDYEQYF
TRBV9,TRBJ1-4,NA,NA,TGTGCCAGCAGCCCGAGTGGTGCTAATGAAAAACTGTTTTTT,CASSPSGANEKLFF
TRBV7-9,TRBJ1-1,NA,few,TGTGCCAGCAACTTCCCGACTGAAGCTTTCTTT,CASNFPTEAFF
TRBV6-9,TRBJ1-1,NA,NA,TGTGCCAGCAGTTACCCCGTTGGAGCTTTCTTT,CASSYPVGAFF
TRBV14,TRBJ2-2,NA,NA,TGTGCCAGCAGCCCCGGACTTCACACCGGGGAGCTGTTTTTT,CASSPGLHTGELFF
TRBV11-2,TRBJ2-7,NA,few,TGTGCCAGAAGTCTCTCCTACGAGCAGTACTTC,CARSLSYEQYF
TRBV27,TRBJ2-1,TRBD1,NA,TGTGCCAGCAGTTTAGACAGGGGGAATGAGCAGTTCTTC,CASSLDRGNEQFF